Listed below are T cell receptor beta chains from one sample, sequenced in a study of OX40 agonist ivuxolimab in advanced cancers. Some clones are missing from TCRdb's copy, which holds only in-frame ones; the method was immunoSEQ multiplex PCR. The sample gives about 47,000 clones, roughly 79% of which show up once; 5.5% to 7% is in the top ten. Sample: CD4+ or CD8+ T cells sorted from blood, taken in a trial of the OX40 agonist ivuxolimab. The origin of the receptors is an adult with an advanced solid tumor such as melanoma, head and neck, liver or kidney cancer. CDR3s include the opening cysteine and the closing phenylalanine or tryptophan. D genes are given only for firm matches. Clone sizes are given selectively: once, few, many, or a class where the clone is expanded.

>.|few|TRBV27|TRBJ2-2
TGTGCCAGCAGTTTGGCAACGAACACCGGGGAGCTGTTTTTT
CASSLATNTGELFF
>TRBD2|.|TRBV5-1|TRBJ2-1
TGCGCCAGCAGCTTGGAAGTCGGGACTAGCGGTTTTAATGAGCAGTTCTTC
CASSLEVGTSGFNEQFF
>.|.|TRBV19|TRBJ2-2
TGTGCCAGTAGTCCCCCGGGGGCCGGGGAGCTGTTTTTT
CASSPPGAGELFF
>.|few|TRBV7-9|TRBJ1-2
TGTGCCAGCAGCCCCGGCGGACAGCTCTATGGCTACACCTTC
CASSPGGQLYGYTF
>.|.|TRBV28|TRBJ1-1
TGTGCCAGCACCCTGGGGAGGGGCACTGAAGCTTTCTTT
CASTLGRGTEAFF
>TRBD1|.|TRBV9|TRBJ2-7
TGTGCCAGCAGCGTAGCCCCGGGACAGTACTACGAGCAGTACTTC
CASSVAPGQYYEQYF
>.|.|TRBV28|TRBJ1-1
TGTGCCAGCAGTTTCCGAGCAACAGGCCCGAACACTGAAGCTTTCTTT
CASSFRATGPNTEAFF
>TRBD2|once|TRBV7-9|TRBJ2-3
TGTGCCAGCAGCCCCCTGCTAGCGGGGGACTACTTCACAGATACGCAGTATTTT
CASSPLLAGDYFTDTQYF
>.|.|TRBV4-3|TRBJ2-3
TGCGCCAGCAGCCAAGCGCGGGCTACCGCCTCGGATACGCAGTATTTT
CASSQARATASDTQYF
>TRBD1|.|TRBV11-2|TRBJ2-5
TGTGCCAGCAGCCCTCGAACCGGGACAGAACAAGAGACCCAGTACTTC
CASSPRTGTEQETQYF
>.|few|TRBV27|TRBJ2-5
TGTGCCAGCAGTCCGGGCGGGGTAGGGACCCAGTACTTC
CASSPGGVGTQYF
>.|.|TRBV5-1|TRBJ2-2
TGCGCCAGCAGCCCTGGGATTGTTGGTGGCACCGGGGAGCTGTTTTTT
CASSPGIVGGTGELFF
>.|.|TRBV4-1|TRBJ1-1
TGCGCCAGCAGCCAAGTGCTTCGGGCCCACACTGAAGCTTTCTTT
CASSQVLRAHTEAFF
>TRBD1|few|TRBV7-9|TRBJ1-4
TGTGCCAGCAGCTCCCCCGGGACAGGGCGCGAAAAACTGTTTTTT
CASSSPGTGREKLFF
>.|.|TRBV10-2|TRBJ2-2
TGCGCCAGCAGTGGGGGAGGGGACAAGGCGAGTACCGGGGAGCTGTTTTTT
CASSGGGDKASTGELFF
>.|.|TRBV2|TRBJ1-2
TGTGCCAGCATTGACGGATCGTCCTCCTATGGCTACACCTTC
CASIDGSSSYGYTF
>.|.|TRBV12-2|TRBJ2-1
TGTGCAAGTCGCTTCTCCGCCTACAATGAGCAGTTCTTC
CASRFSAYNEQFF
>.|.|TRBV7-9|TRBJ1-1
TGTGCCAGCACCTCAATAAACACTGAAGCTTTCTTT
CASTSINTEAFF
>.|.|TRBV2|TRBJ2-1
TGTGCCAGCAGTCTAAGACAGGTCAGCTCCTACAATGAGCAGTTCTTC
CASSLRQVSSYNEQFF
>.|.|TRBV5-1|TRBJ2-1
TGCGCCAGCAGCCCGGACGGGTACAATGAGCAGTTCTTC
CASSPDGYNEQFF
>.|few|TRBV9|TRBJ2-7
TGTGCCAGCAGCGCGGCGGGACAGTCCCACGAGCAGTACTTC
CASSAAGQSHEQYF
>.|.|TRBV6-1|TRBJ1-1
TGTGCCAGCAGCCTCAGGGACATGAACACTGAAGCTTTCTTT
CASSLRDMNTEAFF
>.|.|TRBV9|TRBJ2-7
TGTGCCAGCAGCGTTACACCCGGGAACACCTACGAGCAGTACTTC
CASSVTPGNTYEQYF
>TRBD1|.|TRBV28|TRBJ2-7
TGTGCCAGCAGCCCGGGACAGGGGGCCTGGGAGCAGTACTTC
CASSPGQGAWEQYF
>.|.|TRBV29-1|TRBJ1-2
TGCAGCGTTGACGACACGGGACACAATGGCTACACCTTC
CSVDDTGHNGYTF
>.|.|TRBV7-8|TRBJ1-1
TGTGCCAGCAGCTTAGTCGGAGAGGGGCTCATCACTGAAGCTTTCTTT
CASSLVGEGLITEAFF
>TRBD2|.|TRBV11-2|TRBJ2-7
TGTGCCAGCAGCCCCCCTGTAGGATCCGGCGGGAGGGCCTACGAGCAGTACTTC
CASSPPVGSGGRAYEQYF
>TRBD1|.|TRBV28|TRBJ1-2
TGTGCCAGCAGTTTAGGGCAGGGGGATGGCTACACCTTC
CASSLGQGDGYTF
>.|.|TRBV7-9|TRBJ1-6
TGTGCCAGCAGCTTAGTAGCAGGTGTTGATTCACCCCTCCACTTT
CASSLVAGVDSPLHF
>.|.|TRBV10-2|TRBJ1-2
TGCGCCAGCAGTGAGAAGGGGACCTATGGCTACACCTTC
CASSEKGTYGYTF
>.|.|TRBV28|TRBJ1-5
TGTGCCAGCAGGAGGACGGTACATAGCAATCAGCCCCAGCATTTT
CASRRTVHSNQPQHF